The T cell receptor (beta chain) described here comes from a study of blood T cell repertoires in COVID-19 (TCRdb year 2020). For the study in its entirety: The collaborator samples originated in the United States, Italy and Spain and spanned the acute and convalescent phases of COVID-19. The repertoires were made available in a free public database intended to serve as a resource for research on the immune response to SARS-CoV-2. Samples were obtained from the ongoing ImmuneRACE study (first 160 participants) and from about 1,300 subjects provided by 6 global collaborators. The prospective study material was composed of cDNA or gDNA derived from T cells, B-cell-depleted T cells, or PBMCs. Deeply sampled blood TCRbeta repertoires from subjects exposed to, actively infected with, or recovered from COVID-19 were included in the dataset. Nearly every sample came with metadata listing a de-identified subject ID, COVID-19 status, age in years and sex. Where available, HLA class I and class II types were obtained from metadata supplied by the sample provider rather than from assay-based typing.

Whole blood was collected in K2EDTA tubes by collaborating institutions according to the institutions' own protocols. For TCRbeta analysis, collaborators shipped samples as frozen whole blood, isolated PBMCs, or DNA extracted from either of those sample types. For this clone: The target of this receptor is not known. Base qualities are not at hand, and no much larger clone is one base apart.

The CDR3 runs 14 amino acids, cysteine and phenylalanine included. The read is trimmed to its CDR3 DNA, 42 bases read in frame from base 1. CDR1 and CDR2, looked up from the germline V gene, are SGHVS and FQNEAQ. V loses 5 bases at its end and J loses 9 bases; junction bases beyond the gene matches: 4. Overall results and qualifications from the work: Clinical and demographic metadata were provided uncurated, with the amount varying by source and participant.

TCRbeta CDR3 regions were amplified from genomic DNA by means of the immunoSEQ Assay, a bias-controlled multiplex PCR. For the original study's pipeline: Nucleated cell counts per sample were estimated from amplification of reference gene primers within the assay. To quantify the absolute abundance of each unique TCRbeta CDR3 rearrangement, sequence reads were collapsed and filtered. For each sample, productive Simpson clonality was calculated as the square root of Simpson's diversity index over productive rearrangements. TCRdb holds this immuneACCESS table with in-frame rearrangements only. Some clones are missing; in checked studies, unresolved V genes explain under half, and the rest has no known cause. The V and J calls and clone size come from that table; D and trimming were worked out from the DNA. The sample table lists fewer than 250,000 clones, approximately 86% of them with a count of one. The ten largest make up around 1.1% of the sample.

The TCR originated in a man aged 25 to 40 with acute or convalescent COVID-19. Material for sequencing was peripheral blood. The chain uses TRBV7-8 and TRBJ1-6; 10 bases in the junction line up with TRBD1. The DNA sequence is as follows: TGTGCCAGCAGCGACAGGGGGCAGATTTCACCCCTCCACTTT. Its protein product is CASSDRGQISPLHF.